The rows below give T cell receptor beta chains drawn from one sample of a study of T-cell memory formation after mild COVID-19. One entry per CDR3 protein results from TCRdb running MiXCR on the 5' RACE reads. The table lists approximately 100,000 distinct CDR3 sequences, 11% of them singletons. Sequencing input: PBMCs or a T cell subset sorted from them (not recorded which). The source is a man aged 18 to 29 who had mild COVID-19 (a few samples of this study predate the infection). Cell type and time point are not known. The CDR3 runs from the conserved cysteine through the conserved F or W. The order of the fields is clone size, V gene, J gene, D gene, CDR3 protein, CDR3 DNA. A D gene is named only where the DNA matches it firmly. Clone size is shown for a subset of rows, as once, few, many or a class of expanded clone.

size: NA; V: TRBV29-1; J: TRBJ2-5; D: NA; CDR3: CSVRPLTSTPGETQYF; DNA: TGCAGCGTTCGCCCTTTAACTAGCACCCCGGGGGAGACCCAGTACTTC
size: few; V: TRBV28; J: TRBJ1-5; D: NA; CDR3: CASSLALFNQPQHF; DNA: TGTGCCAGCAGTTTAGCCCTGTTCAATCAGCCCCAGCATTTT
size: few; V: TRBV11-3; J: TRBJ2-2; D: NA; CDR3: CASSSLPGPDTGELFF; DNA: TGTGCCAGCAGCTCATTACCGGGACCAGACACCGGGGAGCTGTTTTTT
size: few; V: TRBV6-5; J: TRBJ2-7; D: NA; CDR3: CASSYSLGEQYF; DNA: TGTGCCAGCAGTTACTCCCTAGGGGAGCAGTACTTC
size: few; V: TRBV9; J: TRBJ2-5; D: TRBD2; CDR3: CASSVGTSGDIRETQYF; DNA: TGTGCCAGCAGCGTAGGGACTAGCGGGGACATCCGGGAGACCCAGTACTTC
size: NA; V: TRBV5-1; J: TRBJ2-7; D: TRBD1; CDR3: CASSQGQGVVEQYF; DNA: TGCGCCAGCAGTCAGGGACAGGGGGTCGTCGAGCAGTACTTC
size: few; V: TRBV3-1; J: TRBJ2-2; D: NA; CDR3: CASSQDQPVAYTGELFF; DNA: TGTGCCAGCAGCCAAGATCAACCAGTTGCCTACACCGGGGAGCTGTTTTTT
size: NA; V: TRBV7-9; J: TRBJ2-3; D: NA; CDR3: CASSPNSENTQYF; DNA: TGTGCCAGCAGCCCGAACTCGGAGAATACGCAGTATTTT
size: few; V: TRBV19; J: TRBJ1-1; D: TRBD1; CDR3: CASTGRTGANTEAFF; DNA: TGTGCCAGTACCGGAAGGACAGGGGCGAACACTGAAGCTTTCTTT
size: few; V: TRBV27; J: TRBJ2-7; D: NA; CDR3: CASSRLTGISYEQYF; DNA: TGTGCCAGCAGTCGACTTACAGGGATCTCCTACGAGCAGTACTTC
size: NA; V: TRBV7-9; J: TRBJ1-1; D: NA; CDR3: CASTHPAGEAFF; DNA: TGTGCCAGCACCCACCCAGCCGGGGAAGCTTTCTTT
size: few; V: TRBV11-2; J: TRBJ2-3; D: NA; CDR3: CASSSFGRLDTQYF; DNA: TGTGCCAGCAGCTCCTTCGGTCGTTTAGATACGCAGTATTTT
size: NA; V: TRBV5-1; J: TRBJ2-5; D: TRBD2; CDR3: CASSFELAGAETQYF; DNA: TGCGCCAGCAGCTTTGAGCTAGCGGGGGCAGAGACCCAGTACTTC
size: few; V: TRBV4-1; J: TRBJ2-5; D: NA; CDR3: CASSGGPIEETQYF; DNA: TGCGCCAGCAGCGGCGGGCCGATTGAAGAGACCCAGTACTTC
size: few; V: TRBV7-9; J: TRBJ2-5; D: TRBD2; CDR3: CASSSAGTRETQYF; DNA: TGTGCCAGCAGCTCGGCCGGGACTAGGGAGACCCAGTACTTC
size: few; V: TRBV6-2/TRBV6-3; J: TRBJ1-4; D: NA; CDR3: CASTHVEGFNEKLFF; DNA: TGTGCCAGCACCCACGTGGAGGGATTTAATGAAAAACTGTTTTTT
size: NA; V: TRBV7-9; J: TRBJ2-5; D: NA; CDR3: CASSLGTQYF; DNA: TGTGCCAGCAGCTTAGGTACCCAGTACTTC
size: few; V: TRBV20-1; J: TRBJ1-5; D: NA; CDR3: CSAREVIGGTQPQHF; DNA: TGCAGTGCTAGGGAGGTAATCGGGGGGACTCAGCCCCAGCATTTT
size: NA; V: TRBV5-1; J: TRBJ2-1; D: TRBD1; CDR3: CASSLFQGVYNEQFF; DNA: TGCGCCAGCAGCTTGTTCCAGGGGGTTTACAATGAGCAGTTCTTC
size: many; V: TRBV7-9; J: TRBJ1-2; D: NA; CDR3: CASSSNRDVGYGYTF; DNA: TGTGCCAGCAGCTCTAACAGGGATGTCGGCTATGGCTACACCTTC
size: NA; V: TRBV4-2; J: TRBJ2-7; D: NA; CDR3: CASSREGGLEPYEQYF; DNA: TGTGCCAGCAGCCGCGAAGGTGGGCTAGAACCCTACGAGCAGTACTTC
size: NA; V: TRBV12-2; J: TRBJ1-2; D: NA; CDR3: CASRFRGQGDGYTF; DNA: TGTGCAAGTCGCTTTAGGGGACAGGGAGATGGCTACACCTTC
size: many; V: TRBV9; J: TRBJ2-1; D: NA; CDR3: CASSVGLAGHEQFF; DNA: TGTGCCAGCAGCGTAGGCTTGGCGGGGCATGAGCAGTTCTTC
size: NA; V: TRBV9; J: TRBJ2-4; D: NA; CDR3: CASSVNHGGFDIQYF; DNA: TGTGCCAGCAGCGTCAATCATGGGGGTTTCGACATTCAGTACTTC
size: NA; V: TRBV11-2; J: TRBJ2-5; D: NA; CDR3: CASSQSSDRIQETQYF; DNA: TGTGCCAGCAGCCAATCTTCGGACAGAATCCAAGAGACCCAGTACTTC
size: few; V: TRBV7-2; J: TRBJ2-7; D: NA; CDR3: CASTTPTPYEQYF; DNA: TGTGCCAGCACCACCCCGACTCCCTACGAGCAGTACTTC
size: NA; V: TRBV11-1; J: TRBJ1-1; D: NA; CDR3: CASSPPLAGVNTEAFF; DNA: TGTGCCAGCAGCCCACCCCTGGCAGGGGTGAACACTGAAGCTTTCTTT
size: NA; V: TRBV5-1; J: TRBJ1-2; D: NA; CDR3: CASSLEFGEAYGYTF; DNA: TGCGCCAGCAGCTTGGAATTTGGGGAGGCCTATGGCTACACCTTC
size: few; V: TRBV18; J: TRBJ1-2; D: TRBD1; CDR3: CASSLDRGHDGYTF; DNA: TGTGCCAGCTCACTGGACAGGGGGCATGATGGCTACACCTTC
size: NA; V: TRBV5-1; J: TRBJ2-1; D: TRBD1; CDR3: CASSLAGGWNEQFF; DNA: TGCGCCAGCAGCTTGGCAGGGGGATGGAATGAGCAGTTCTTC
size: few; V: TRBV20-1; J: TRBJ1-5; D: NA; CDR3: CSAPHGTGNQPQHF; DNA: TGCAGTGCACCACACGGGACGGGCAATCAGCCCCAGCATTTT
size: few; V: TRBV4-3; J: TRBJ1-6; D: NA; CDR3: CASSHNSAYNSPLHF; DNA: TGCGCCAGCAGCCATAACAGCGCCTATAATTCACCCCTCCACTTT
size: few; V: TRBV7-6; J: TRBJ2-1; D: TRBD2; CDR3: CASSETLLAGPSEPYNEQFF; DNA: TGTGCCAGCAGCGAAACCCTACTAGCGGGCCCCTCCGAGCCCTACAATGAGCAGTTCTTC
size: many; V: TRBV11-2; J: TRBJ2-5; D: TRBD2; CDR3: CASSLGTTSGTQETQYF; DNA: TGTGCCAGCAGCTTAGGCACGACTAGCGGAACACAAGAGACCCAGTACTTC
size: few; V: TRBV7-6; J: TRBJ1-1; D: NA; CDR3: CASSLAPSSEAFF; DNA: TGTGCCAGCAGCTTAGCACCTAGCTCTGAAGCTTTCTTT
size: few; V: TRBV6-2/TRBV6-3; J: TRBJ2-2; D: NA; CDR3: CASSYNRDNTGELFF; DNA: TGTGCCAGCAGTTATAACAGGGACAACACCGGGGAGCTGTTTTTT
size: few; V: TRBV3-1; J: TRBJ1-2; D: TRBD1; CDR3: CASSLVVGQGSYGYTF; DNA: TGTGCCAGCAGCCTAGTAGTTGGACAGGGATCCTATGGCTACACCTTC
size: NA; V: TRBV4-3; J: TRBJ2-1; D: TRBD2; CDR3: CASSQDRGTSLVNEQFF; DNA: TGCGCCAGCAGCCAAGATCGCGGGACTAGCCTTGTGAATGAGCAGTTCTTC
size: few; V: TRBV7-3; J: TRBJ2-3; D: NA; CDR3: CASSGIGGADTQYF; DNA: TGTGCCAGCAGCGGGATAGGGGGGGCAGATACGCAGTATTTT
size: many; V: TRBV12-3/TRBV12-4; J: TRBJ2-3; D: NA; CDR3: CASSSGAGSFTDTQYF; DNA: TGTGCCAGCAGTTCAGGGGCCGGTTCCTTCACAGATACGCAGTATTTT
size: many; V: TRBV7-9; J: TRBJ2-7; D: NA; CDR3: CASSLGKSEQYF; DNA: TGTGCCAGCAGCTTAGGGAAATCCGAGCAGTACTTC
size: NA; V: TRBV20-1; J: TRBJ1-2; D: NA; CDR3: CSARAPQLNYGYTF; DNA: TGCAGTGCTAGAGCTCCACAGCTGAACTATGGCTACACCTTC
size: few; V: TRBV10-3; J: TRBJ2-1; D: TRBD1; CDR3: CAISEIRQGAYNEQFF; DNA: TGTGCCATCAGTGAAATAAGACAGGGGGCCTACAATGAGCAGTTCTTC
size: many; V: TRBV6-5; J: TRBJ2-3; D: TRBD1; CDR3: CATTPRGGRTDTQYF; DNA: TGTGCCACTACCCCTCGAGGGGGCCGCACAGATACGCAGTATTTT
size: NA; V: TRBV5-1; J: TRBJ2-7; D: TRBD1; CDR3: CASSSGQGMGSYEQYF; DNA: TGCGCCAGCAGCTCGGGACAGGGAATGGGCTCCTACGAGCAGTACTTC
size: NA; V: TRBV6-6; J: TRBJ1-5; D: NA; CDR3: CASSYGPGNQPQHF; DNA: TGTGCCAGCAGTTACGGCCCAGGGAATCAGCCCCAGCATTTT
size: NA; V: TRBV6-4; J: TRBJ2-2; D: NA; CDR3: CASSYRGGTGELFF; DNA: TGTGCCAGCAGCTACCGAGGCGGGACCGGGGAGCTGTTTTTT
size: NA; V: TRBV4-1; J: TRBJ1-2; D: NA; CDR3: CASSQEVVGQWSTGYTF; DNA: TGCGCCAGCAGCCAAGAGGTCGTTGGACAGTGGAGTACGGGCTACACCTTC
size: many; V: TRBV4-3; J: TRBJ2-5; D: TRBD2; CDR3: CASSQDSSSGGQETQYF; DNA: TGCGCCAGCAGCCAAGATAGTTCGAGCGGGGGCCAAGAGACCCAGTACTTC
size: NA; V: TRBV18; J: TRBJ2-2; D: TRBD1; CDR3: CASSPRQGATGELFF; DNA: TGTGCCAGCTCACCAAGGCAGGGGGCCACCGGGGAGCTGTTTTTT
size: NA; V: TRBV7-9; J: TRBJ2-7; D: TRBD1; CDR3: CASSKTGGPSSYEQYF; DNA: TGTGCCAGCAGCAAAACAGGGGGGCCGAGCTCCTACGAGCAGTACTTC
size: NA; V: TRBV4-1; J: TRBJ1-1; D: NA; CDR3: CASTIVRVGATEAFF; DNA: TGCGCCAGCACCATAGTTCGGGTTGGGGCCACTGAAGCTTTCTTT
size: NA; V: TRBV5-5; J: TRBJ1-5; D: TRBD1; CDR3: CASSNSGTGRNQPQHF; DNA: TGTGCCAGCAGCAACTCCGGGACAGGGAGGAATCAGCCCCAGCATTTT
size: NA; V: TRBV5-6; J: TRBJ2-1; D: TRBD2; CDR3: CASSISGGYNEQFF; DNA: TGTGCCAGCAGCATTAGCGGGGGGTACAATGAGCAGTTCTTC
size: few; V: TRBV27; J: TRBJ2-2; D: NA; CDR3: CASSLLTSTNTGELFF; DNA: TGTGCCAGCAGTTTACTGACGAGCACGAACACCGGGGAGCTGTTTTTT
size: NA; V: TRBV7-6; J: TRBJ2-7; D: TRBD1; CDR3: CASSSGAGGRKKVDEQYF; DNA: TGTGCCAGCAGCTCTGGGGCAGGGGGAAGAAAAAAAGTCGACGAGCAGTACTTC
size: NA; V: TRBV30; J: TRBJ1-2; D: TRBD1; CDR3: CAWSVVGTDGYTF; DNA: TGTGCCTGGAGTGTAGTCGGGACAGATGGCTACACCTTC